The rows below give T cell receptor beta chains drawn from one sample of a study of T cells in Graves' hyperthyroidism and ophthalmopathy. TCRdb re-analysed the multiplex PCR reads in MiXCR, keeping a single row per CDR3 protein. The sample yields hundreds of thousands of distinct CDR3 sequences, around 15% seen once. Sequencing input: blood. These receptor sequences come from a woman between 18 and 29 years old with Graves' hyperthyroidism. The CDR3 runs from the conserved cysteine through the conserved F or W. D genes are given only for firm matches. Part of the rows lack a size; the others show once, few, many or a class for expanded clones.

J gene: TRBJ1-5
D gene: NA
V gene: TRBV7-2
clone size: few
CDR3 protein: CASSLADYSNQPQHF
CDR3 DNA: TGTGCCAGCAGCTTAGCGGACTATAGCAATCAGCCCCAGCATTTT

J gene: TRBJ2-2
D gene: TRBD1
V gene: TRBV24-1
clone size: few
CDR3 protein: CATRRTGSGGELFF
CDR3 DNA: TGTGCCACCAGACGGACAGGGAGTGGCGGGGAGCTGTTTTTT

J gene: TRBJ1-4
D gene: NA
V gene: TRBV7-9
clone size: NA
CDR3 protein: CASCLSGGDEKLFF
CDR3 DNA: TGTGCCAGCTGCCTCTCCGGAGGGGATGAAAAACTGTTTTTT

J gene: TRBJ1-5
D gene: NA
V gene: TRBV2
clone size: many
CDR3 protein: CASSTLRGGGQPQHF
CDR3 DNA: TGTGCCAGCAGTACTTTAAGGGGGGGCGGTCAGCCCCAGCATTTT

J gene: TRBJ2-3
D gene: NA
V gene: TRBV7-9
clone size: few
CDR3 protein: CASSPARTSIETDTQYF
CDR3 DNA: TGTGCCAGCAGCCCGGCCCGTACATCCATAGAGACAGATACGCAGTATTTT

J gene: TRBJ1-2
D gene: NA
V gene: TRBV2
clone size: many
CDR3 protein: CASSFSLRFRGYTF
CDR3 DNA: TGTGCCAGCAGTTTCTCACTGAGGTTTAGGGGCTACACCTTC

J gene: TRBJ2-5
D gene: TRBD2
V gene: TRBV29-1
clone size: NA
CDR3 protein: CSVRTSGSSETQYF
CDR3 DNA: TGCAGCGTTAGGACTAGCGGGAGCTCAGAGACCCAGTACTTC

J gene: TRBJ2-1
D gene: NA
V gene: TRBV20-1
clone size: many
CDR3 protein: CSAFLGLYNEQFF
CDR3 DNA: TGCAGTGCTTTTCTGGGACTTTACAATGAGCAGTTCTTC

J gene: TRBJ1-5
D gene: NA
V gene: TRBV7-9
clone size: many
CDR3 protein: CASSLGRENQPQHF
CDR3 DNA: TGTGCCAGCAGCCTCGGACGGGAGAATCAGCCCCAGCATTTT

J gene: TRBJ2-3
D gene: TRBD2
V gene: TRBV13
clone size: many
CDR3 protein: CASSLGLIAGSTDTQYF
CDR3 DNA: TGTGCCAGCAGCTTAGGCCTAATAGCGGGTAGCACAGATACGCAGTATTTT

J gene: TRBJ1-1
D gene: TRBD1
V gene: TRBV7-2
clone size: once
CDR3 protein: CASSLGQGWALNTEAFF
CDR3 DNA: TGTGCCAGCAGCTTAGGACAGGGGTGGGCCCTGAACACTGAAGCTTTCTTT

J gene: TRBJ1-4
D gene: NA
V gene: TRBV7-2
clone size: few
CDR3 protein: CASSFLGGRDNEKLFF
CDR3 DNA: TGTGCCAGCAGCTTTCTCGGGGGGCGGGATAATGAAAAACTGTTTTTT

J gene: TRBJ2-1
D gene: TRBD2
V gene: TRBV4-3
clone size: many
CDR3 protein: CASSSLAGGPGGNNEQFF
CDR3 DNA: TGCGCCAGCAGCTCACTAGCGGGAGGGCCGGGTGGAAACAATGAGCAGTTCTTC

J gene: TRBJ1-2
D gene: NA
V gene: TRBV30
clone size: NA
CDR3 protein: CAWEHGRIDGYTF
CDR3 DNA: TGTGCCTGGGAGCATGGACGAATCGATGGCTACACCTTC

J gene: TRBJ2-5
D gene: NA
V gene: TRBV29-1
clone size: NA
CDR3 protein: CSVRFSAQETQYF
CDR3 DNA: TGCAGCGTCCGGTTTAGCGCGCAAGAGACCCAGTACTTC

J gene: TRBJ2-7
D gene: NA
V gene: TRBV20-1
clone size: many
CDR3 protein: CSGDRSPTMQYF
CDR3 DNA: TGCAGTGGGGACCGAAGTCCTACGATGCAGTACTTC

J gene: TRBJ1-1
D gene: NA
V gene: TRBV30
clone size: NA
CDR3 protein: CAWRGGVNTEAFF
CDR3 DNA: TGTGCCTGGAGGGGGGGGGTGAACACTGAAGCTTTCTTT

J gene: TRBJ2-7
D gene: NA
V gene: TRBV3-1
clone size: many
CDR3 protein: CASSHLGYEQYF
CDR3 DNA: TGTGCCAGCAGCCACCTCGGTTACGAGCAGTACTTC

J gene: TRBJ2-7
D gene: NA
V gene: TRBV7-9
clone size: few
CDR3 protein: CASSPPLFAHEQYF
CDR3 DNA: TGTGCCAGCAGCCCCCCCCTTTTCGCCCACGAGCAGTACTTC

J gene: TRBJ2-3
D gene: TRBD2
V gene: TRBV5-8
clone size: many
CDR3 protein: CASSLSSGRSDTQYF
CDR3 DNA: TGTGCCAGCAGCTTGTCTAGCGGGAGGTCTGATACGCAGTATTTT

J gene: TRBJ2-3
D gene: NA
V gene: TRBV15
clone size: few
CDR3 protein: CATSKTASLRDTQYF
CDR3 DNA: TGTGCCACCAGCAAGACGGCTAGTTTGAGGGATACGCAGTATTTT

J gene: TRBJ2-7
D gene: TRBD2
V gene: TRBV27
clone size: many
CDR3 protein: CASSFIAGTSNEQYF
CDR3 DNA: TGTGCCAGCAGTTTCATAGCCGGGACTAGCAACGAGCAGTACTTC

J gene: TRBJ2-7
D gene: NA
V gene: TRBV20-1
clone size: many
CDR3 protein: CSARGPGHPYEQYF
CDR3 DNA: TGCAGTGCTAGAGGTCCGGGACATCCCTACGAGCAGTACTTC

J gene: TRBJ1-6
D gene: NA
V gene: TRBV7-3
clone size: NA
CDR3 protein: CASSQQLNSPLHF
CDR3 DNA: TGTGCCAGCAGCCAGCAGCTGAATTCACCCCTCCACTTT